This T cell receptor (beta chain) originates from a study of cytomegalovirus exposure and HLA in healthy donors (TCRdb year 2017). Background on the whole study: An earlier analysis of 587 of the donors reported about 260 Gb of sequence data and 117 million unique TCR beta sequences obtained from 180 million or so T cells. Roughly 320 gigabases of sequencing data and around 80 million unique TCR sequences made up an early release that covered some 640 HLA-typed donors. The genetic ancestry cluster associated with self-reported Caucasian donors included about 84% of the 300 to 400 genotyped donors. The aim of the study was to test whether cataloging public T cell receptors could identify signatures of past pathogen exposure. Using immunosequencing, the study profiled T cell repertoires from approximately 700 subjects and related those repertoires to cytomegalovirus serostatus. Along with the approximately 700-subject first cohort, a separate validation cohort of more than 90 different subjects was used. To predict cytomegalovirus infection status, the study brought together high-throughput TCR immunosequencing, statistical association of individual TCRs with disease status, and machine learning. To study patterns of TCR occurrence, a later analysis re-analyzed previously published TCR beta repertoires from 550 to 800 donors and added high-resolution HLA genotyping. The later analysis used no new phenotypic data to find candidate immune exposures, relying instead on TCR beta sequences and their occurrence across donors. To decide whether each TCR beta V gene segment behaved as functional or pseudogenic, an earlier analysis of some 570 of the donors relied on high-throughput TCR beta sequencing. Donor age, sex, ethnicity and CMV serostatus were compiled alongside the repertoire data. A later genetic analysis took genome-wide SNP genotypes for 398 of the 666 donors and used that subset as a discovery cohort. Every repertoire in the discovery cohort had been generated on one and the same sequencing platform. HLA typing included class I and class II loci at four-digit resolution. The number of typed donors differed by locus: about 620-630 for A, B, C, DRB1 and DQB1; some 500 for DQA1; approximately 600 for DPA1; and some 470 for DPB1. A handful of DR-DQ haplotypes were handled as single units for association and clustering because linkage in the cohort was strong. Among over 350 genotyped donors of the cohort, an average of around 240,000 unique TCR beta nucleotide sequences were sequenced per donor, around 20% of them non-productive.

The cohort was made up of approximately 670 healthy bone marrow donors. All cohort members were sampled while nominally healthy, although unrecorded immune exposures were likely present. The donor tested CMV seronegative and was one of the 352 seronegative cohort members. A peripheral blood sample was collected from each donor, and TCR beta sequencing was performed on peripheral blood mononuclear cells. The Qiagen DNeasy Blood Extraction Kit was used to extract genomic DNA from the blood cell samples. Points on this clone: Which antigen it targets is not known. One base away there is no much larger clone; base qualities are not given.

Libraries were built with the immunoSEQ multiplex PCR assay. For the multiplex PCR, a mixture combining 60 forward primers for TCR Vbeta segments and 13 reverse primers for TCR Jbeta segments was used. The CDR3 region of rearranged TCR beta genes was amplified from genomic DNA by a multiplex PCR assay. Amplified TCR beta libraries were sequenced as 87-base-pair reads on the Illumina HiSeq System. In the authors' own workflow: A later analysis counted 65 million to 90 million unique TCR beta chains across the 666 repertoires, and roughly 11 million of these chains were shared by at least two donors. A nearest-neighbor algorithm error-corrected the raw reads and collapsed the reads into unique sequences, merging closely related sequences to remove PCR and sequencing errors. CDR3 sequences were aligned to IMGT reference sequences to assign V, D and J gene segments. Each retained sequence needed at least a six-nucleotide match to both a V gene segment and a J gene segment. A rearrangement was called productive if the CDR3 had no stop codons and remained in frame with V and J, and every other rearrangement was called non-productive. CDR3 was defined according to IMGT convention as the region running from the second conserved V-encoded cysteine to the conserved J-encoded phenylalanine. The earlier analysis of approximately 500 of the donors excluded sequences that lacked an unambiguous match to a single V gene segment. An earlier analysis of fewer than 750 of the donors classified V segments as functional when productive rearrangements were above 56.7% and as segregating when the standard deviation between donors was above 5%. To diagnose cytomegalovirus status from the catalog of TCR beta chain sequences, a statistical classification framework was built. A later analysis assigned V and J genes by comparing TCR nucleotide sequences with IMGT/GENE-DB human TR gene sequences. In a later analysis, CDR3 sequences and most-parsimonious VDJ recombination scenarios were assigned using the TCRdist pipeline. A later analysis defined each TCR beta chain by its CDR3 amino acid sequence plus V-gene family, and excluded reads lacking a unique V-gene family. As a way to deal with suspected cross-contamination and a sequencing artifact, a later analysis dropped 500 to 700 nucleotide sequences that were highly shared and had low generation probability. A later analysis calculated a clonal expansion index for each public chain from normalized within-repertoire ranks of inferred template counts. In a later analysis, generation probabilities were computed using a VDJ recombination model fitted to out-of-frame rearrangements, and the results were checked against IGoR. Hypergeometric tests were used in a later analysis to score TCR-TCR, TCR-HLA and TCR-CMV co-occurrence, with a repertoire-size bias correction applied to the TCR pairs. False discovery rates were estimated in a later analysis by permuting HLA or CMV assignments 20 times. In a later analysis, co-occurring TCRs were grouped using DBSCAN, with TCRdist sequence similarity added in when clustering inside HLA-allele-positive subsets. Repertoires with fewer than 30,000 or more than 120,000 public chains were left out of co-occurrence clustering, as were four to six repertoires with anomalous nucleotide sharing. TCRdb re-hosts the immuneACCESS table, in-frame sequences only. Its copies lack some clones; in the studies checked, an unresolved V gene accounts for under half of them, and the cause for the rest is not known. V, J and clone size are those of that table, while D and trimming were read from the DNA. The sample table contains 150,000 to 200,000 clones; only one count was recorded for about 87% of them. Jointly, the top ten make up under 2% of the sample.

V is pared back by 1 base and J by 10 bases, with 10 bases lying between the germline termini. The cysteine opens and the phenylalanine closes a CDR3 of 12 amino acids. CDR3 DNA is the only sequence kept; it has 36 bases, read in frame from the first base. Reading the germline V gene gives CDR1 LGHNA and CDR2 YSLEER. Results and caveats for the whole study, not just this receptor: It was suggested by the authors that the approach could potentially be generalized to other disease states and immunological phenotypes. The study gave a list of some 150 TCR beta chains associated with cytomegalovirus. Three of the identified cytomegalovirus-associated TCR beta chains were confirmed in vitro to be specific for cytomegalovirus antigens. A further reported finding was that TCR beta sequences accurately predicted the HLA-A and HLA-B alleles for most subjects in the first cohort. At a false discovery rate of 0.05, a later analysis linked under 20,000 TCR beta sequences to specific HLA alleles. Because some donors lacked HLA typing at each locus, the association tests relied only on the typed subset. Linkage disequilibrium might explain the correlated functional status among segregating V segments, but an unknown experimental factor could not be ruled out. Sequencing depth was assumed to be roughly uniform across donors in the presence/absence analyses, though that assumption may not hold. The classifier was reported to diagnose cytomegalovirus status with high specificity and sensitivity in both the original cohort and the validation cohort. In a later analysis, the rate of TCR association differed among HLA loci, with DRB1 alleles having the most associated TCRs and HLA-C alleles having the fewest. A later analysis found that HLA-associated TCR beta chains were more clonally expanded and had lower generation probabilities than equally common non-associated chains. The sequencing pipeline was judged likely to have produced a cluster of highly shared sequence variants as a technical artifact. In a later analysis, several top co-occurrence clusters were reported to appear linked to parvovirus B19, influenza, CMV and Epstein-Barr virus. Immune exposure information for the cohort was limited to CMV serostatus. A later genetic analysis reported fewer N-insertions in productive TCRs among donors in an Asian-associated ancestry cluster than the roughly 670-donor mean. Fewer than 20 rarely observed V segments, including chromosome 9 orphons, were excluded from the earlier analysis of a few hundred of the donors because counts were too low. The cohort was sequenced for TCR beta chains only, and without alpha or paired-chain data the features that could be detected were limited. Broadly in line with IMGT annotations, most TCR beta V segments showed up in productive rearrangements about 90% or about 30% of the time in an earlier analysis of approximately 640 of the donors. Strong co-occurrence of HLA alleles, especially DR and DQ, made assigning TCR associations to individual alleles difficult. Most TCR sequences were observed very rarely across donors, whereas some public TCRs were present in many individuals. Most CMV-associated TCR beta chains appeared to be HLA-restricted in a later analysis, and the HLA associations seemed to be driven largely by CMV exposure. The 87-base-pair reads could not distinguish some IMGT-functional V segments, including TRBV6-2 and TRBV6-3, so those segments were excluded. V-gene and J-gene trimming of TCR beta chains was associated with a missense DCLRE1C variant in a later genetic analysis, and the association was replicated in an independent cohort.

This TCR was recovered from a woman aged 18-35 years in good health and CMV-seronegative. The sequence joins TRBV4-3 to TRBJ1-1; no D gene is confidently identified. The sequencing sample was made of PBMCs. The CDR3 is CASSQGPAGAFF. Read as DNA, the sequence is TGCGCCAGCAGCCAAGGTCCTGCCGGAGCTTTCTTT.